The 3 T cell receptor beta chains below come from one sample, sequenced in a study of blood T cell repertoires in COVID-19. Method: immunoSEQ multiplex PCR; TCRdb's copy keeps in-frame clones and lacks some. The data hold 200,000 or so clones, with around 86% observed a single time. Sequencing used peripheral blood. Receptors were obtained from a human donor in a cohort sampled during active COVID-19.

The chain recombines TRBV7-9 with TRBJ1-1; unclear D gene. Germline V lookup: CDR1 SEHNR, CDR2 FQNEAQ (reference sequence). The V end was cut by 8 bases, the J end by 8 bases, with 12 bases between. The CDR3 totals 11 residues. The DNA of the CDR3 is TGTGCCAGCTTAAGGGAGGCGGAAGCTTTCTTT. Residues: CASLREAEAFF.

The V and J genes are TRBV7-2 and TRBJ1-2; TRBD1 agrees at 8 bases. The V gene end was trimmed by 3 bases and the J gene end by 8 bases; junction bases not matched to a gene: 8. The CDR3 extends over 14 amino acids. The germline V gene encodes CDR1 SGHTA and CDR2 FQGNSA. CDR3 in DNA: TGTGCCAGCAGCTTCCTAGGACAGGGCAGGGGCTACACCTTC. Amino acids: CASSFLGQGRGYTF. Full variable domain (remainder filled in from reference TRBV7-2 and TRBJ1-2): GAGVSQSPSNKVTEKGKDVELRCDPISGHTALYWYRQSLGQGLEFLIYFQGNSAPDKSGLPSDRFSAERTGGSVSTLTIQRTQQEDSAVYLCASSFLGQGRGYTFGSGTRLTVV.

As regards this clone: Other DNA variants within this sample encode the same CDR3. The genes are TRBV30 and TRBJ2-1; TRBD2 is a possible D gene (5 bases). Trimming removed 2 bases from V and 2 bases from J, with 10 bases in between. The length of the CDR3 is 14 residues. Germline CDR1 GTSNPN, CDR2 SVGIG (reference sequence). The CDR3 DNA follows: TGTGCCTGGAGTTCGAGGGTTCCCTACAATGAGCAGTTCTTC. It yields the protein CAWSSRVPYNEQFF.